A single sample is the source of the 20 T cell receptor beta chains below, sequenced in a study of T cells in Graves' hyperthyroidism and ophthalmopathy. TCR beta CDR3 regions were amplified from RNA. HTBI primers drove first-round RT-PCR of the TCR CDR3. TCRdb reprocessed the multiplex PCR reads with MiXCR, giving one entry per CDR3 protein. The table records about 350,000 distinct CDR3 sequences, approximately 18% of them present only once. Sequenced material: blood. The receptors shown here come from a woman aged 40 to 50 with Graves' ophthalmopathy.

This clonotype occurred many times. This rearrangement joins TRBV25-1 to TRBJ2-2; D is uncertain. The CDR3 is 17 residues long. V lost 4 bases to trimming and J lost 10 bases, with 25 bases between them. Germline-derived CDR1 and CDR2 are MGHDK and SYGVNS. DNA of the CDR3: TGTGCCAGCAGTGGTAGGGAAAATGGACGGCCGCAGGAGGAGCTGTTTTTT. It is translated as CASSGRENGRPQEELFF. Looking up the rest from reference TRBV25-1 and TRBJ2-2 gives the full variable domain: EADIYQTPRYLVIGTGKKITLECSQTMGHDKMYWYQQDPGMELHLIHYSYGVNSTEKGDLSSESTVSRIRTEHFPLTLESARPSHTSQYLCASSGRENGRPQEELFFGEGSRLTVL.

The gene calls are TRBV18 and TRBJ2-5; 7 bases align to TRBD2. CDR1 is KGHSH, CDR2 LQKENI, per germline. The J segment lost 1 base and the V segment lost 3 bases, leaving 5 bases of the junction unmatched. The CDR3 covers 15 residues. The CDR3 loop reads CASSPLRLAQETQYF. The CDR3 coding sequence is TGTGCCAGCTCACCCCTCAGACTAGCCCAAGAGACCCAGTACTTC.

There are many counts of this clonotype. The gene calls are TRBV20-1 and TRBJ1-2, with D possibly being TRBD1 (5 bases). Germline assignment: CDR1 DFQATT and CDR2 SNEGSKA (reference sequence). CDR3 length: 13 residues. Trimming shortened V by 7 bases and J by 0 bases, and 12 bases separated the two germline ends. The chain's CDR3 is CSGTGTSNYGYTF. The CDR3 DNA sequence: TGCAGTGGGACCGGGACCTCTAACTATGGCTACACCTTC.

This clonotype was seen repeatedly, ten times or more. J is TRBJ2-5 and V is TRBV20-1; 9 bases are a match to TRBD2. The CDR3 is 14 amino acids. Trimming took 8 bases from V and 4 from J; bases not matched to a gene: 11. Germline V gene sequence: CDR1 DFQATT, CDR2 SNEGSKA (reference sequence). CDR3 bases: TGCAGTACCGAGAGGGCGGGAGGGTCAGAGACCCAGTACTTC. It yields the protein CSTERAGGSETQYF.

This clonotype has ten or more counts. The gene calls are TRBV6-2 or TRBV6-3 and TRBJ2-2; TRBD1 matches 8 bases. There are 15 residues in the CDR3. V shed 2 bases and J 3 bases; nucleotides not matched to a gene: 2. Germline V gives CDR1 MNHEY, CDR2 SVGEGT. The CDR3 nucleotides read TGTGCCAGCAGTTACGGACAGGGCGACACCGGGGAGCTGTTTTTT. Translated: CASSYGQGDTGELFF.

This clonotype has a count of ten or more. The rearrangement uses TRBV7-9 and TRBJ1-1; TRBD1 matches 9 bases. V trimming: 3 bases; J trimming: 7 bases; junction bases outside the gene matches: 3. The CDR3 loop spans 13 amino acids. Germline CDR1 reads SEHNR; CDR2 reads FQNEAQ (reference sequence). CDR3 sequence (DNA): TGTGCCAGCAGCTTGACAGGGGGACATGAAGCTTTCTTT. Amino acids: CASSLTGGHEAFF. Looking up the rest from reference TRBV7-9 and TRBJ1-1 gives the full variable domain: DTGVSQNPRHKITKRGQNVTFRCDPISEHNRLYWYRQTLGQGPEFLTYFQNEAQLEKSRLLSDRFSAERPKGSFSTLEIQRTEQGDSAMYLCASSLTGGHEAFFGQGTRLTVV.

This clonotype was counted many times. The V gene is TRBV30, the J gene TRBJ2-5; D is ambiguous. The germline V and J ends were trimmed by 2 bases and 1 base, with 8 bases remaining between them. This CDR3 spans 13 amino acids. CDR1 is GTSNPN and CDR2 is SVGIG in the germline V gene (reference sequence). CDR3 nucleotides: TGTGCCTGGAGTCTTGCGCTCCAAGAGACCCAGTACTTC. The encoded protein is CAWSLALQETQYF.

CDR3 protein: CATSDRTNRGETQYF. The DNA of the CDR3 is TGTGCCACCAGTGACAGAACAAACCGGGGAGAGACCCAGTACTTC. The chain is built from TRBV24-1 and TRBJ2-5; D is perhaps TRBD2 (5 bases). V was trimmed by 4 bases and J by 4 bases, leaving 15 bases between them. CDR1 is KGHDR and CDR2 is SFDVKD in the germline V gene. This CDR3 contains 15 residues.

This clonotype was detected ten times or more. The V and J genes are TRBV11-2 and TRBJ2-7; TRBD2 agrees at 7 bases. This CDR3 comprises 17 residues. Per the germline V gene, CDR1 is SGHAT and CDR2 is FQNNGV. Losses at the gene ends were 1 base for V and 2 bases for J; bases not matched to a gene: 11. CDR3 region: CASSLGLRASGPYEQYF. The CDR3 DNA is TGTGCCAGCAGCTTAGGTCTCCGGGCTAGCGGCCCCTACGAGCAGTACTTC. The full variable domain, its missing parts supplied by reference TRBV11-2 and TRBJ2-7, is EAGVAQSPRYKIIEKRQSVAFWCNPISGHATLYWYQQILGQGPKLLIQFQNNGVVDDSQLPKDRFSAERLKGVDSTLKIQPAKLEDSAVYLCASSLGLRASGPYEQYFGPGTRLTVT.

This clonotype was found many times. The chain joins TRBV15 to TRBJ2-2; D is possibly TRBD2 (5 bases). This CDR3 has 18 amino acids. The germline V and J ends were trimmed by 0 bases and 1 base, with 15 bases remaining between them. Germline V gene lookup returns CDR1 LNHNV and CDR2 YYDKDF (reference sequence). In DNA form, the CDR3 reads TGTGCCACCAGCAGAGATGAATTTTCGGGGATGAACACCGGGGAGCTGTTTTTT. Residues: CATSRDEFSGMNTGELFF.

The chain uses TRBV13 and TRBJ1-2; D is unresolved. The V gene lost 5 bases and the J gene lost 4 bases, with 17 bases spanning the gap. This CDR3 spans 15 amino acids. CDR1 and CDR2 (germline): PRHDT, FYEKMQ (reference sequence). The CDR3 DNA follows: TGTGCCAGCAGCCAGGACTCTCCTCCCGGCTATGGCTACACCTTC. This codes for CASSQDSPPGYGYTF.

This chain connects TRBV6-4 to TRBJ2-6, with 10 bases identical to TRBD2. The CDR3 has 22 residues. CDR1 is MRHNA and CDR2 is SNTAGT in the germline V gene. The J segment lost 0 bases and the V segment lost 4 bases, leaving 18 bases of the junction unmatched. CDR3 protein: CASSALIPPDLAGVSGANVLTF. The CDR3 DNA follows: TGTGCCAGCAGTGCACTAATTCCTCCGGATCTAGCGGGGGTCTCTGGGGCCAACGTCCTGACTTTC.

This clonotype was picked up many times. The chain joins TRBV24-1 to TRBJ2-2; 11 nucleotides match TRBD2. CDR3 length equals 15 residues. CDR1 and CDR2 (germline): KGHDR, SFDVKD. V lost 7 bases, J lost 5 bases, and 5 bases stayed unmatched. For the CDR3, the DNA is TGTGCCACCAGCGCTAGGACTAGCGGGACCGGGGAGCTGTTTTTT. Encoded protein: CATSARTSGTGELFF.

This clonotype was seen many times. The chain is built from TRBV7-8 and TRBJ2-2; a possible D gene is TRBD2 (6 bases). CDR1 is SGHVS, CDR2 FQNEAQ, per germline. The CDR3 is 13 residues long. The ends were cut back, 1 base at V and 7 bases at J, with 7 bases in the middle. As DNA, the CDR3 is TGTGCCAGCAGCTTAGTCGGGGGCGGGGAGCTGTTTTTT. It codes for CASSLVGGGELFF.

This clonotype was seen more than once but under ten times. V is TRBV5-6 and J is TRBJ2-7, with 9 bases that match TRBD1. The junction had 9 bases not matched to a gene; V was cut back by 6 bases and J by 5 bases. The CDR3 has 14 amino acids. In germline, CDR1 is SGHDT, CDR2 YYEEEE. This CDR3 reads CASIEHRDRDEQYF. CDR3 nucleotides: TGTGCCAGCATAGAACACCGGGACAGGGACGAGCAGTACTTC.

This clonotype was observed many times. V usage is TRBV28 and J usage is TRBJ2-4, with D maybe TRBD1 (5 bases). V was trimmed by 6 bases and J by 8 bases, leaving 14 bases between them. The germline CDR1 and CDR2 sequences are MDHEN and SYDVKM. This CDR3 spans 13 amino acids. The CDR3 protein is CASSPRTRDIQYF. CDR3 nucleotides: TGTGCCAGCAGCCCTAGGACACGAGACATTCAGTACTTC.

The chain is built from TRBV11-2 and TRBJ2-2; TRBD1 agrees at 9 bases. The germline CDR1 and CDR2 sequences are SGHAT and FQNNGV. The CDR3 spans 14 residues. Losses at the gene ends were 5 bases for V and 6 bases for J; bases not matched to a gene: 4. DNA for the CDR3: TGTGCCAGCAGCCGGACAGGGGAGGCCGGGGAGCTGTTTTTT. Encoded protein: CASSRTGEAGELFF.

Many counts were recorded for this clonotype. The rearrangement links TRBV6-2 or TRBV6-3 to TRBJ2-7; no firm D call. CDR1 is MNHEY and CDR2 is SVGEGT in the germline V gene. Trimming pared 6 bases from V and 3 bases from J, leaving 18 bases between. The CDR3 has 15 residues. CDR3 sequence reads: CASREIRLDLYEQYF. The DNA for the CDR3 is TGTGCCAGCAGGGAAATACGACTCGACCTCTACGAGCAGTACTTC.

This clonotype showed up just a few times. The V and J genes are TRBV18 and TRBJ2-7; the match to TRBD1 covers 8 bases. The V segment lost 2 bases and the J segment 2 bases; nucleotides outside the gene matches: 8. This CDR3 is 16 amino acids long. CDR1 and CDR2 (germline): KGHSH, LQKENI. CDR3 DNA sequence: TGTGCCAGCTCACCAAAGGACAGGGTCATCCCCTACGAGCAGTACTTC. Its translation is CASSPKDRVIPYEQYF.

This clonotype has ten or more counts. The chain couples TRBV20-1 to TRBJ2-7; no reliable D call. Germline V gene lookup returns CDR1 DFQATT and CDR2 SNEGSKA (reference sequence). The CDR3 length is 12 residues. V was shortened by 0 bases and J by 5 bases, with 8 bases between the two germline ends. CDR3 coding DNA: TGCAGTGCTAGAGAGTCGTCCCACGAGCAGTACTTC. Amino acid sequence: CSARESSHEQYF.